This T cell receptor (beta chain) derives from a study of T cell responses to AZD1222 COVID-19 vaccine. Method: immunoSEQ multiplex PCR; TCRdb's copy keeps in-frame clones and lacks some. The sample records approximately 130,000 clones, roughly nine tenths being singletons. Unmatched junction bases numbered 3, after V lost 1 base and J lost 4 bases. CDR1 MGHRA and CDR2 YSYEKL come from the germline V gene. There are 15 residues in the CDR3. This TCR was recovered from an adult who received the AZD1222 COVID-19 vaccine. V is TRBV4-1 and J is TRBJ2-3; 9 nucleotides align to TRBD1. Material: peripheral blood, obtained 28 days after the second AZD1222 dose. The CDR3 DNA follows: TGCGCCAGCAGCCAAGGGACAGGGGCGGCAGATACGCAGTATTTT. Its protein product is CASSQGTGAADTQYF.